The clone carrying this TCR beta chain was recorded a few times. The source of the sample is a study of identical twins. Each CDR3 protein gets one entry after TCRdb re-called the 5' RACE reads with MiXCR. The data show over 550,000 distinct CDR3 sequences, 7.1% seen once. The V end was cut by 5 bases, the J end by 4 bases, with 19 bases between. CDR3 length: 16 residues. Germline lookup yields CDR1 SGHTA and CDR2 FQGNSA. These data were also filed under a second study, of yellow fever vaccine responses in identical twins.

The receptor was derived from a woman younger than 30 in good health. Sequencing was done on a sample of PBMCs. The genes are TRBV7-2 and TRBJ2-3, with D maybe TRBD2 (6 bases). The DNA for the CDR3 is TGTGCCAGCAGCCCGCGGGACTTATCACTTGCAGATACGCAGTATTTT. This translates into CASSPRDLSLADTQYF.